A single sample gave rise to the 19 T cell receptor beta chains below, sequenced in a study of blood T cell repertoires in COVID-19 (dated by TCRdb to the early 2020s). The method was the immunoSEQ multiplex PCR assay. TCRdb stores this immuneACCESS table with in-frame sequences only. Part of the clones is absent; in the studies checked, under half of the shortfall reflects unresolved V genes, and no reason is known for the rest. Here the sample has some 70,000 clones; 87% occur a single time. The ten largest clones represent around 6.7% of the sample. Sample: peripheral blood. These receptors were collected from a man in his fifties with active COVID-19.

The rearrangement joins TRBV5-5 to TRBJ2-5, with D unresolved. This CDR3 has 14 residues. The germline CDR1 and CDR2 sequences are SGHKS and YYEKEE (reference sequence). V was shortened by 4 bases and J by 4 bases, with 14 bases between the two germline ends. This CDR3 is CASSLRPGGETQYF. DNA for the CDR3: TGTGCCAGCAGCCTCCGGCCGGGTGGAGAGACCCAGTACTTC.

The sample holds a few counts of this clone. This sequence joins TRBV7-8 and TRBJ1-5, with D perhaps matching TRBD1 (5 bases). This CDR3 comprises 13 residues. Looked up from germline, CDR1 is SGHVS and CDR2 is FQNEAQ. The V and J ends lost 2 bases and 7 bases respectively, with 9 bases between them. The CDR3 DNA reads as TGTGCCAGCAGCTTATTGGACAACCAGCCCCAGCATTTT. Protein sequence: CASSLLDNQPQHF.

This clone came up once. V gene TRBV18 combines with J gene TRBJ1-5; D is unresolved. Germline V lookup: CDR1 KGHSH, CDR2 LQKENI. Between the trimmed V and J ends, which lost 2 bases and 0 bases, there was a span of 11 bases. The CDR3 runs to 16 residues. The CDR3 loop reads CASSPSAAYSNQPQHF. The DNA for the CDR3 is TGTGCCAGCTCACCATCGGCGGCATATAGCAATCAGCCCCAGCATTTT.

V usage is TRBV5-6 and J usage is TRBJ2-5; 9 nucleotides agree with TRBD2. Germline CDR1 reads SGHDT; CDR2 reads YYEEEE. With 2 bases clipped from V and 1 base from J, the junction kept 3 bases outside the gene matches. This CDR3 contains 15 residues. DNA for the CDR3: TGTGCCAGCAGCTTTGGCGGGGGGGGCCAAGAGACCCAGTACTTC. Its translation: CASSFGGGGQETQYF. The whole variable domain, remainder taken from reference TRBV5-6 and TRBJ2-5, is DAGVTQSPTHLIKTRGQQVTLRCSPKSGHDTVSWYQQALGQGPQFIFQYYEEEERQRGNFPDRFSGHQFPNYSSELNVNALLLGDSALYLCASSFGGGGQETQYFGPGTRLLVL.

The rearrangement uses TRBV7-2 and TRBJ2-1; the match to TRBD2 covers 11 bases. The J segment lost 0 bases and the V segment lost 1 base, leaving 5 bases of the junction unmatched. Germline V CDR1 and CDR2: SGHTA, FQGNSA. The CDR3 has 18 amino acids. CDR3 region: CASSLVPGLAGSYNEQFF. In nucleotides, the CDR3 is TGTGCCAGCAGCTTAGTCCCCGGACTAGCGGGCTCCTACAATGAGCAGTTCTTC. The variable domain in full, with the rest retrieved from reference TRBV7-2 and TRBJ2-1, is GAGVSQSPSNKVTEKGKDVELRCDPISGHTALYWYRQSLGQGLEFLIYFQGNSAPDKSGLPSDRFSAERTGGSVSTLTIQRTQQEDSAVYLCASSLVPGLAGSYNEQFFGPGTRLTVL.

The V gene is TRBV5-4, the J gene TRBJ1-5; 9 nucleotides agree with TRBD1. This CDR3 comprises 15 residues. CDR1 and CDR2 from the germline V gene are SGHNT and YYREEE (reference sequence). The V gene end was trimmed by 2 bases and the J gene end by 9 bases; junction bases not matched to a gene: 9. Here the CDR3 DNA reads TGTGCCAGCAGCTTTCCGGGACAGGGACGGCTGCCCCAGCATTTT. It translates to CASSFPGQGRLPQHF. The complete variable domain, with remaining parts taken from reference TRBV5-4 and TRBJ1-5, reads ETGVTQSPTHLIKTRGQQVTLRCSSQSGHNTVSWYQQALGQGPQFIFQYYREEENGRGNFPPRFSGLQFPNYSSELNVNALELDDSALYLCASSFPGQGRLPQHFGDGTRLSIL.

This clone was detected only a few times. The chain has TRBV27 and TRBJ2-1; 9 bases agree with TRBD1. V was clipped by 0 bases and J by 8 bases; unmatched bases: 2. From germline, CDR1 is MNHEY and CDR2 SMNVEV (reference sequence). CDR3 length: 14 residues. The CDR3 DNA reads as TGTGCCAGCAGTTTATCGGGGGACAGGGATGAGCAGTTCTTC. Translated: CASSLSGDRDEQFF.

The V call is TRBV2, the J call TRBJ2-3; possible D gene TRBD2, 5 bases. V shed 6 bases and J shed 0 bases, with 16 bases lying between them. Germline V CDR1 and CDR2: SNHLY, FYNNEI. This CDR3 is built from 16 residues. CDR3 nucleotides: TGTGCCAGCAGGATCGGGAAGGGAGTTAGCACAGATACGCAGTATTTT. This sequence encodes CASRIGKGVSTDTQYF. Using reference TRBV2 and TRBJ2-3 for the parts outside the CDR3, the full variable domain is EPEVTQTPSHQVTQMGQEVILRCVPISNHLYFYWYRQILGQKVEFLVSFYNNEISEKSEIFDDQFSVERPDGSNFTLKIRSTKLEDSAMYFCASRIGKGVSTDTQYFGPGTRLTVL.

The J gene is TRBJ2-7, the V gene TRBV28; 10 bases are a match to TRBD2. The CDR3 loop spans 15 amino acids. Per germline, CDR1 MDHEN and CDR2 SYDVKM. The V gene end was trimmed by 5 bases and the J gene end by 4 bases; junction bases not matched to a gene: 8. CDR3 coding DNA: TGTGCCAGCAGTGGGGGATCTAGCGGGAGTTACGAGCAGTACTTC. Translated: CASSGGSSGSYEQYF.

This clone appeared once. V gene TRBV27 combines with J gene TRBJ1-1; 10 bases map to TRBD1. CDR3 length: 14 amino acids. Germline V gene sequence: CDR1 MNHEY, CDR2 SMNVEV (reference sequence). Trimming cost V 6 bases and J 11 bases; bases outside gene matches: 12. CDR3 nucleotides: TGTGCCAGCAGCCTCCAGCGGGGGGACAGGGGTGCTTTCTTT. This encodes CASSLQRGDRGAFF.

This chain links TRBV28 with TRBJ2-1; TRBD2 matches 15 bases. After removal of 7 bases from V and 5 bases from J, the junction contained 18 bases not matched to a gene. This CDR3 spans 20 amino acids. From germline, CDR1 is MDHEN and CDR2 SYDVKM. The CDR3 loop is CASNSPGLAGGKGGHNEQFF. CDR3 in DNA: TGTGCCAGCAATTCTCCGGGACTAGCGGGAGGAAAGGGGGGCCACAATGAGCAGTTCTTC.

The DNA of the CDR3 is TGTGCCAGCAGCTTCACACAGGGGTTGGTTGGCTACACCTTC. Its translation is CASSFTQGLVGYTF. The V gene is TRBV7-2, the J gene TRBJ1-2; TRBD1 aligns across 7 bases. There are 14 residues in the CDR3. Germline values: CDR1 SGHTA, CDR2 FQGNSA. Losses at the gene ends were 3 bases for V and 7 bases for J; bases not matched to a gene: 8.

This clone was counted only a few times. The chain combines TRBV6-5 with TRBJ1-5, with 7 bases identical to TRBD1. The V gene's germline CDR1 is MNHEY and CDR2 SVGAGI. The CDR3 is 12 amino acids. V lost 10 bases to trimming and J lost 5 bases; unmatched junction nucleotides: 5. The CDR3 region has the DNA TGTGCCACCGGGACAGTGGATCAGCCCCAGCATTTT. The encoded protein is CATGTVDQPQHF.

This clone was counted a few times. The genes are TRBV5-1 and TRBJ2-2; the match to TRBD2 covers 8 bases. J gave up 0 bases and V 2 bases, and 3 bases lay outside the gene matches. Germline V gene sequence: CDR1 SGHRS, CDR2 YFSETQ. This CDR3 has 16 amino acids. The CDR3 reads CASSFKRGPNTGELFF. The CDR3 DNA is TGCGCCAGCAGCTTCAAGCGGGGGCCGAACACCGGGGAGCTGTTTTTT.

V is TRBV28 and J is TRBJ2-7; weak D call: TRBD1 (5 bases). Germline V gene data show CDR1 as MDHEN and CDR2 as SYDVKM. The CDR3 runs 15 residues. V lost 2 bases and J lost 4, with 15 bases in between. This CDR3 is CASSLKGLTVYEQYF. The CDR3 nucleotides read TGTGCCAGCAGTTTAAAGGGTTTGACAGTTTACGAGCAGTACTTC.

V usage is TRBV11-2 and J usage is TRBJ2-1, with D perhaps matching TRBD2 (5 bases). CDR1 and CDR2 from the germline V gene are SGHAT and FQNNGV. This CDR3 is built from 15 residues. V gave up 1 base and J gave up 9 bases, with 16 bases separating them. The CDR3 bases are TGTGCCAGCAGCTTAGTCCCGGGAACGTCCGGTGAGCAGTTCTTC. It is translated as CASSLVPGTSGEQFF.

This clone was detected once. The chain uses TRBV28 and TRBJ2-1; 8 bases align to TRBD2. V was pared by 8 bases and J by 0 bases, with 6 bases of the junction left unmatched. Per the germline V gene, CDR1 is MDHEN and CDR2 is SYDVKM. The CDR3 is 15 residues long. CDR3 coding DNA: TGTGCCAGCGGAGACGGGAGGGACTCCTACAATGAGCAGTTCTTC. This gives the protein CASGDGRDSYNEQFF.

The chain links TRBV7-9 to TRBJ2-1, with 9 bases identical to TRBD1. CDR1 is SEHNR, CDR2 FQNEAQ, per germline (reference sequence). With 3 bases clipped from V and 9 bases from J, the junction kept 6 bases outside the gene matches. CDR3 length: 14 residues. The CDR3 coding sequence is TGTGCCAGCAGCTTGCCGGGACAGGGCGCTGAGCAGTTCTTC. Residues: CASSLPGQGAEQFF. Full variable domain (remainder filled in from reference TRBV7-9 and TRBJ2-1): DTGVSQNPRHKITKRGQNVTFRCDPISEHNRLYWYRQTLGQGPEFLTYFQNEAQLEKSRLLSDRFSAERPKGSFSTLEIQRTEQGDSAMYLCASSLPGQGAEQFFGPGTRLTVL.

V and J are TRBV4-2 and TRBJ2-6; 7 bases are shared with TRBD1. The CDR3 covers 19 residues. Trimming removed 0 bases from V and 0 bases from J; junction bases left unmatched: 8. Germline loops: CDR1 LGHNA, CDR2 YNFKEQ. The CDR3 coding sequence is TGTGCCAGCAGCCAAGATCACGGACAGGCCCTCTCTGGGGCCAACGTCCTGACTTTC. It codes for CASSQDHGQALSGANVLTF.